The entry that follows covers one TCR beta chain sequence. The antigen is undetermined. The sample comes from a study of T cell responses to AZD1222 COVID-19 vaccine. Profiling relied on immunoSEQ multiplex PCR, and the TCRdb table lists in-frame clones only, not all of them. This sample yields about 110,000 clones, of which 89% are seen a single time; roughly 6.5% belongs to the top ten. There are 17 residues in the CDR3. From germline, CDR1 is SGHNT and CDR2 YENEEA. Trimming cost V 5 bases and J 0 bases; bases outside gene matches: 8. The study's findings and limits: Repertoires in all cases were sampled only once the peak T cell response had passed. Epitopes outside B.1.351 and B.1.1.7 mutated regions reportedly drew nearly half of spike TCRs. Only a handful of people who got AZD1222 tested seropositive at baseline. The donors showed a predominance of white British ancestry and of females, with possible underestimation of clonal diversity.

The chain carries TRBV11-3 and TRBJ2-7; the match to TRBD2 covers 12 bases. Here the sequenced sample was peripheral blood, taken on day 0 of AZD1222 vaccination. This sequence originates from an adult in good health. The CDR3: CASSLWTSGTSSYEQYF. CDR3 nucleotides: TGTGCCAGCAGCCTCTGGACTAGCGGGACGAGCTCCTACGAGCAGTACTTC.